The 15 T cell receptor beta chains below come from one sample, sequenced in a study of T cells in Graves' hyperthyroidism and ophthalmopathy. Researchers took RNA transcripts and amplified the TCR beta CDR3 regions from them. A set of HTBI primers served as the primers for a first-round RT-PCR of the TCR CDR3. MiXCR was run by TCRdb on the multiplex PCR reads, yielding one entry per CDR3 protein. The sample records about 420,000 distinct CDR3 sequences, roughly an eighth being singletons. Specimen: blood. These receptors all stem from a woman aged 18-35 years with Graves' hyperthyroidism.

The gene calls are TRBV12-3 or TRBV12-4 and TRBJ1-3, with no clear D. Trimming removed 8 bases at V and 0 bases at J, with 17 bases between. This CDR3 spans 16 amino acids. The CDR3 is CASGTPRGGSGNTIYF. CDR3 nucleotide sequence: TGTGCCAGCGGTACCCCAAGAGGAGGCTCTGGAAACACCATATATTTT.

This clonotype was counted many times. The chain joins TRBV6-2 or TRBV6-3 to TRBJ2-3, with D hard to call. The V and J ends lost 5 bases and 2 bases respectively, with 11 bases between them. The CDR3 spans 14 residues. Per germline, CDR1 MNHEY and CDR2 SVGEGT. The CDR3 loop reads CASSAGLSTDTQYF. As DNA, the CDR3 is TGTGCCAGCAGTGCCGGGCTTTCCACAGATACGCAGTATTTT.

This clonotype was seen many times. CDR3 residues: CASSPGDRPNTEAFF. CDR3 sequence (DNA): TGTGCCAGCAGTCCTGGGGACAGACCGAACACTGAAGCTTTCTTT. The rearrangement joins TRBV28 to TRBJ1-1; 7 bases are shared with TRBD1. V dropped 5 bases and J dropped 1; count of bases not matched to a gene: 7. The CDR3 is 15 residues long. Germline CDR1 is MDHEN and CDR2 is SYDVKM.

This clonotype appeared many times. The DNA for the CDR3 is TGTGCCAGCAGCCCCGCTAAAGATACGCAGTATTTT. This encodes CASSPAKDTQYF. The V and J genes are TRBV28 and TRBJ2-3; D ambiguous. Germline V gene lookup returns CDR1 MDHEN and CDR2 SYDVKM. V was pared by 6 bases and J by 5 bases, with 9 bases between. This CDR3 region has 12 residues. Full variable domain (outside the CDR3, taken from reference TRBV28 and TRBJ2-3): DVKVTQSSRYLVKRTGEKVFLECVQDMDHENMFWYRQDPGLGLRLIYFSYDVKMKEKGDIPEGYSVSREKKERFSLILESASTNQTSMYLCASSPAKDTQYFGPGTRLTVL.

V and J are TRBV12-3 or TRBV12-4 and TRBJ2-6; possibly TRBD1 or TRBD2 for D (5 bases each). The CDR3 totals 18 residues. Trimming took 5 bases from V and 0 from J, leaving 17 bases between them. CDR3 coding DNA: TGTGCCAGCAGTACTACACGGGGCCTCTACTCTGGGGCCAACGTCCTGACTTTC. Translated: CASSTTRGLYSGANVLTF.

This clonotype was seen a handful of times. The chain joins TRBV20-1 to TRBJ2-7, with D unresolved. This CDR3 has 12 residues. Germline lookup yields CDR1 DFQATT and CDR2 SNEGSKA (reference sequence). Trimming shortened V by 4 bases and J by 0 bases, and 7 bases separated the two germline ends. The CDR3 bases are TGCAGTGCTAAGACCTCCTCCTACGAGCAGTACTTC. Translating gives CSAKTSSYEQYF.

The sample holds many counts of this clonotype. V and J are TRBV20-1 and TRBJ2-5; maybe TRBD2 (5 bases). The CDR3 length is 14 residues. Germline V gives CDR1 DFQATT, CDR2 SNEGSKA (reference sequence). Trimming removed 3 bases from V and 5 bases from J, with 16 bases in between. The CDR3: CSASPGLTLETQYF. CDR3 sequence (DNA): TGCAGTGCTAGCCCTGGACTGACCCTTGAGACCCAGTACTTC.

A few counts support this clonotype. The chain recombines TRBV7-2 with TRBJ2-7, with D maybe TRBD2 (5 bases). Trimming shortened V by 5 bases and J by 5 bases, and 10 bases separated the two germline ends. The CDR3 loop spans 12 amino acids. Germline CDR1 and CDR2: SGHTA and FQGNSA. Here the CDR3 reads CASSHRTDEQYF. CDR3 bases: TGTGCCAGCAGCCATAGGACTGACGAGCAGTACTTC. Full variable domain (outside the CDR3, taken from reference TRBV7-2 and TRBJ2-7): GAGVSQSPSNKVTEKGKDVELRCDPISGHTALYWYRQSLGQGLEFLIYFQGNSAPDKSGLPSDRFSAERTGGSVSTLTIQRTQQEDSAVYLCASSHRTDEQYFGPGTRLTVT.

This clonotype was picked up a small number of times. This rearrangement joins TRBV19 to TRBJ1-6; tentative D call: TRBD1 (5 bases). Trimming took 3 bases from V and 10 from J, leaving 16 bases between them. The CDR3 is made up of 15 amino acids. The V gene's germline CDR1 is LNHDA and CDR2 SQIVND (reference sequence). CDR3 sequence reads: CASSIPSREGSPLHF. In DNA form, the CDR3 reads TGTGCCAGTAGTATCCCGAGCAGGGAGGGCTCACCCCTCCACTTT.

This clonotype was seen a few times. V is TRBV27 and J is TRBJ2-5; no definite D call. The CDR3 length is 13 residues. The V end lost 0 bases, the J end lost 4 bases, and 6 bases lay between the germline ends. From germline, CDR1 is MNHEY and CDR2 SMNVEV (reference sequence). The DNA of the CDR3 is TGTGCCAGCAGTTTATCGGGCCCAGAGACCCAGTACTTC. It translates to CASSLSGPETQYF.

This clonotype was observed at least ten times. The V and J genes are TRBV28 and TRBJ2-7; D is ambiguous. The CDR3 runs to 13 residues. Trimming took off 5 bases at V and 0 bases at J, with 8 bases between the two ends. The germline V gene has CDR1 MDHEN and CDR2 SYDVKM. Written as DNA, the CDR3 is TGTGCCAGCAGTACGGGCCTCTCCTACGAGCAGTACTTC. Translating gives CASSTGLSYEQYF.

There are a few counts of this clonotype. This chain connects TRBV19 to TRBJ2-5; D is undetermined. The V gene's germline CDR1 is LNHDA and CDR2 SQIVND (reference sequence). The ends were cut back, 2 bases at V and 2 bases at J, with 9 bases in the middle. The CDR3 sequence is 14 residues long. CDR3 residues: CASSISGEQETQYF. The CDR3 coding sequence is TGTGCCAGTAGTATATCTGGTGAACAAGAGACCCAGTACTTC.

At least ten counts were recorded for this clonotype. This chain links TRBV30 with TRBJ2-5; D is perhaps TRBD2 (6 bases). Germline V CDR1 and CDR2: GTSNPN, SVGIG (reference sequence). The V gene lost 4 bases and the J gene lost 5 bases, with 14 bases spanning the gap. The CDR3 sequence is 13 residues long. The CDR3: CAWTAGPAETQYF. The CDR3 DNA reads TGTGCCTGGACCGCGGGACCGGCGGAGACCCAGTACTTC.

DNA of the CDR3: TGTGCCAGCAGTTACTCGGGACTAGCGGCCTACGAGCAGTACTTC. Translation: CASSYSGLAAYEQYF. The gene calls are TRBV6-5 and TRBJ2-7; 11 nucleotides match TRBD2. The CDR3 runs 15 residues. J gave up 2 bases and V 0 bases, and 0 bases lay outside the gene matches. CDR1 and CDR2 from the germline V gene are MNHEY and SVGAGI.

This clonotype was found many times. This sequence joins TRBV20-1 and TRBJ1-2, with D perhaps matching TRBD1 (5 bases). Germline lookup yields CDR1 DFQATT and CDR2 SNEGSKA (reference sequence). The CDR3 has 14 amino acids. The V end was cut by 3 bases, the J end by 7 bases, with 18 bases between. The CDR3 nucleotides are TGCAGTGCTAGTCAAAGGGACGGCGGTGCTGGCTACACCTTC. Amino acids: CSASQRDGGAGYTF.